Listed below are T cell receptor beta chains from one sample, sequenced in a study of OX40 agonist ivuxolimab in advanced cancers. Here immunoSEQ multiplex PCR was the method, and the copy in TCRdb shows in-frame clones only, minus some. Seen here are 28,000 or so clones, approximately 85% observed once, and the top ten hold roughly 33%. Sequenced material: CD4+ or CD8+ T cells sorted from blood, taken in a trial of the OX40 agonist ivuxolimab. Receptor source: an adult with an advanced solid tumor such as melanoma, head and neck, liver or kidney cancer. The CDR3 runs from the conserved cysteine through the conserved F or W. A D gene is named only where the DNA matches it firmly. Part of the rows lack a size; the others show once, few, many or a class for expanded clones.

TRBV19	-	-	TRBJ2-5	TGTGCCAGTAGTATAGATCTCGGACAGCAAGAGACCCAGTACTTC	CASSIDLGQQETQYF
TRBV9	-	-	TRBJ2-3	TGTGCCAGCAGCGTAGAGCCCACAGATACGCAGTATTTT	CASSVEPTDTQYF
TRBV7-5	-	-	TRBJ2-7	TGTGCCAGCAGCTTAGCGACTAGCGGGGAGTTTTACGAGCAGTACTTC	CASSLATSGEFYEQYF
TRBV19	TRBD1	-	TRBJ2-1	TGTGCCAGTAGTATAGCACAGGGGGGACCCAATGAGCAGTTCTTC	CASSIAQGGPNEQFF
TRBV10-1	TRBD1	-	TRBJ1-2	TGCGCCAGCAGTTACAGACAGGTAGGGGGCCCAAAGGGCTACACCTTC	CASSYRQVGGPKGYTF
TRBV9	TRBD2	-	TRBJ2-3	TGTGCCAGCAGCGTAGGGTCTAGCGGGAACACAGATACGCAGTATTTT	CASSVGSSGNTDTQYF
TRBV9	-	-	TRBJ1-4	TGTGCCAGCAGCGTAGGGGTCGGAGTACTGTTTTTT	CASSVGVGVLFF
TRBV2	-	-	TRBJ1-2	TGTGCCAGCAGTGCCTGGGGGAACGATGGCTACACCTTC	CASSAWGNDGYTF
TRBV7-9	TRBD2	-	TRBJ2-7	TGTGCCAGCAGCCCGCCTAGCGGAACCTACGAGCAGTACTTC	CASSPPSGTYEQYF
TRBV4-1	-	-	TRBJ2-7	TGCGCCAGCAGCCAGGGGAGCGGAGGGAGCTCCTACGAGCAGTACTTC	CASSQGSGGSSYEQYF
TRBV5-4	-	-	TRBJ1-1	TGTGCCAGCAGCTTGCAAGGAGAGATCACTGAAGCTTTCTTT	CASSLQGEITEAFF
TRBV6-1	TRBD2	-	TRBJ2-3	TGTGCCAGCAGTTCGACGGGACTAGTGACAGATACGCAGTATTTT	CASSSTGLVTDTQYF
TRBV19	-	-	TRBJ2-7	TGTGCCAGTAGTATAATTTTGGGATACGAGCAGTACTTC	CASSIILGYEQYF
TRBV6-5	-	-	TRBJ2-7	TGTGCCAGCAGTTACGCTACGGCCTACGAGCAGTACTTC	CASSYATAYEQYF
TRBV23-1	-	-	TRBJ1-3	TGCGCCAGCAGTCACGAAGGGGGAATGTCCGGGACACCCTCCTCTGGAAACACCATATATTTT	CASSHEGGMSGTPSSGNTIYF
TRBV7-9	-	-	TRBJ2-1	TGTGCCAGCAGCGGCCCCGGGGTCTTATACAATGAGCAGTTCTTC	CASSGPGVLYNEQFF
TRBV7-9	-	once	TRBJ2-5	TGTGCCAGCACCCACCTGGCGGCACCAAAAGAGACCCAGTACTTC	CASTHLAAPKETQYF
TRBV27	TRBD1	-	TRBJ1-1	TGTGCCAGCAGTTCCTCCGGGACAGGGGCGTTTTTTAACACTGAAGCTTTCTTT	CASSSSGTGAFFNTEAFF
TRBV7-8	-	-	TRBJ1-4	TGTGCCAGCAGCTTAGATTCGAACAAACTGTTTTTT	CASSLDSNKLFF
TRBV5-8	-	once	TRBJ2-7	TGTGCCAGCAGCCCGTACAGAGGGGCCTACGAGCAGTACTTC	CASSPYRGAYEQYF
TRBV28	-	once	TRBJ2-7	TGTGCCAGCAGCCAACCGCGAAAGGGAACCTACGAGCAGTACTTC	CASSQPRKGTYEQYF
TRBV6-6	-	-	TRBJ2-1	TGTGCCAGCACCTTCGGGCTGCACAATGAGCAGTTCTTC	CASTFGLHNEQFF
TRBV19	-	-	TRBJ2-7	TGTGCCAGTAGTATGGACTTACTGTCCTACGAGCAGTACTTC	CASSMDLLSYEQYF
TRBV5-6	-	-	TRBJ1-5	TGTGCCAGCAGCTTAGGAGGGAGCAATCAGCCCCAGCATTTT	CASSLGGSNQPQHF
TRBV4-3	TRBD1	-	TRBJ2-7	TGCGCCAGCAGCCATGACGGGACAGCCAACTACGAGCAGTACTTC	CASSHDGTANYEQYF
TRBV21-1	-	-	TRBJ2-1	TGTGCCAGCAGCCACCCGAGGAAAATAGACAGGGGGAGTCACAATGAGCAGTTCTTC	CASSHPRKIDRGSHNEQFF
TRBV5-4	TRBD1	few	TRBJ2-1	TGTGCCAGCAGCGTGGACAGGGGGCCAAATGAGCAGTTCTTC	CASSVDRGPNEQFF
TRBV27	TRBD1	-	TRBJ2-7	TGTGCCAGCGGCGACAGGGGGCCCTACGAGCAGTACTTC	CASGDRGPYEQYF
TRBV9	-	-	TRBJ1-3	TGTGCCAGCAGCGTATCTACGAGCTCTGGAAACACCATATATTTT	CASSVSTSSGNTIYF
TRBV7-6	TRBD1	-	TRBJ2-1	TGTGCCAGCAGCTTTGGGACAGCCAGCTCCTACAATGAGCAGTTCTTC	CASSFGTASSYNEQFF
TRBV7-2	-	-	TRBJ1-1	TGTGCCAGCAGCTTAGTGCTGGGGTACACTGAAGCTTTCTTT	CASSLVLGYTEAFF
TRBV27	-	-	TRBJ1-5	TGTGCCAGCAGTTTAAGAGGTCAGCCCCAGCATTTT	CASSLRGQPQHF
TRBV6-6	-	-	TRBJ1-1	TGTGCCAGCAGCCCACAGGGCGGCATGAACACTGAAGCTTTCTTT	CASSPQGGMNTEAFF
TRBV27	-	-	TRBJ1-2	TGTGCCAGCAGTCGCACCTACCTCTATGGCTACACCTTC	CASSRTYLYGYTF
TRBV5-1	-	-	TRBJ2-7	TGCGCCAGCAGCTTGGAGGGGCACGAGCAGTACTTC	CASSLEGHEQYF
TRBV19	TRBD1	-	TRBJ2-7	TGTGCCAGTAGTACTGGGACAGGGTCCTACGAGCAGTACTTC	CASSTGTGSYEQYF
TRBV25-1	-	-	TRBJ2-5	TGTGCCAGCAGTGAATACTCCTATGCGGGAAGAGAGACCCAGTACTTC	CASSEYSYAGRETQYF
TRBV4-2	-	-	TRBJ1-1	TGTGCCAGCAGCCCCGTAGGGGGGCACACTGAAGCTTTCTTT	CASSPVGGHTEAFF
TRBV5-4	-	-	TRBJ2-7	TGTGCCAGCAGCGTCGGGACAATCAGTGAGCAGTACTTC	CASSVGTISEQYF
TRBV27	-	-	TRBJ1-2	TGTGCCAGCAGTCCCGGGAACAGGAAATATGGCTACACCTTC	CASSPGNRKYGYTF
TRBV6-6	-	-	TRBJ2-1	TGTGCCAGCAGTGGTTCAGGGGGGGCAGGTGAGCAGTTCTTC	CASSGSGGAGEQFF
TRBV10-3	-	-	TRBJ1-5	TGTGCCACTAACGACAGGCCCTTAGGAAATCAGCCCCAGCATTTT	CATNDRPLGNQPQHF
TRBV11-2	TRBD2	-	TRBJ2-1	TGTGCCAGCAGCTTTAGGGAGGGCCGATACAATGAGCAGTTCTTC	CASSFREGRYNEQFF
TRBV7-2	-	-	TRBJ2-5	TGTGCCAGCAGCTTGTGGGAAGGGGAGACCCAGTACTTC	CASSLWEGETQYF
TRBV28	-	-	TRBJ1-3	TGTGCCAGCAGCAATCGGATCTCTGGAAACACCATATATTTT	CASSNRISGNTIYF
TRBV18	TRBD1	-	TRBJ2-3	TGTGCCAGCTCACCCCAGGGGGCGGCGGAGGTTGCAGATACGCAGTATTTT	CASSPQGAAEVADTQYF